The rows below give T cell receptor beta chains drawn from one sample of a study of T cells in Graves' hyperthyroidism and ophthalmopathy. TCRdb re-analysed the multiplex PCR reads in MiXCR, keeping a single row per CDR3 protein. This table holds hundreds of thousands of distinct CDR3 sequences, about 15% found once. The sample taken for sequencing was blood. These receptors came from a young woman with Graves' hyperthyroidism. Both conserved end residues are trimmed from each CDR3. The size of a clone is reported for some rows only, either as once, few or many, or as a class for expanded clones.

many,TRBV4-1,ASSSGSSGTYEQY
many,TRBV6-1,ASHNGGLATEAF
few,TRBV9,ASSVATSNTGELF
few,TRBV3-1,ASSRDSYGLAGGVNEQF
few,TRBV7-9,ASSFSGNTGELF
few,TRBV11-2,ASSPGTSGFNRYEQY
-,TRBV3-1,ASSQGTTQY
once,TRBV20-1,SASWLRAGLYEQY
-,TRBV4-2,ASSQDQDSGTYNEQF
few,TRBV6-2/TRBV6-3,ASSSRIWDQPQH
many,TRBV11-2,ASIPGEGSRQETQY
many,TRBV6-1,ASTPDGGGTYGYT
few,TRBV6-1,ASSGLGQSYGYT
many,TRBV7-9,ASRGLAGGGETQY
many,TRBV2,ASSESGTGSDTQY
many,TRBV19,ASSEWQGHQPQH
few,TRBV15,ATSAGTSAWDHGYT
-,TRBV28,ASSLNSIGASYEQY
many,TRBV9,ASSGGNAGELF
few,TRBV30,AWSRRGQVGNQPQH
-,TRBV11-2,ASSLDLESGYT
many,TRBV4-1,ASSQAPAGTSVQETQY
-,TRBV4-2,ASSQDSESGELF
few,TRBV11-2,ASSFITGGRGAF
-,TRBV27,ASSHPGTGAHGKSYNEQF
many,TRBV9,ASSSRLAGGHHEQF
many,TRBV29-1,SVEASEAF
many,TRBV5-1,ASSLEFGGGDYEQY
many,TRBV5-1,ASSPYVAGKYEQY
few,TRBV10-3,ATLGLAGDNTGELF
-,TRBV5-1,ASREGSYNSPLH
many,TRBV12-3/TRBV12-4,ASSPTLVAQETQY
-,TRBV20-1,SALGNGEQY
many,TRBV18,ASRGTQY
-,TRBV20-1,SARVQGADTQY
many,TRBV15,ATSRETGTGYNEQF
many,TRBV11-2,ASTAANTGELF
few,TRBV9,ASSVVGGAGELF
many,TRBV3-1,ASSQRGTSGRASY
many,TRBV3-1,ASSLQVRDRGEDYGYT
many,TRBV11-1,ASSLPGGGSYEQY
few,TRBV13,ASSRLAGGSGANVLT
many,TRBV11-3,ASSLNRWGDGTDTQY
few,TRBV27,ASKSAGNTEAF
many,TRBV2,ASSLQGAGEKLF
many,TRBV5-1,ASKREGSTDTQY